This TCR beta chain was recovered during a study of blood T cell repertoires in COVID-19. On the study more broadly: Italy, Spain and the United States were the sources of the convalescent and acute COVID-19 samples. Sources were T cells, B-cell-depleted T cells, or PBMCs; the material itself was cDNA or gDNA.

Germline V gene data show CDR1 as SQVTM and CDR2 as ANQGSEA. The CDR3 totals 11 residues. The germline V and J ends were trimmed by 6 bases and 9 bases, with 15 bases remaining between them. The protocol was immunoSEQ multiplex PCR, while the TCRdb copy is restricted to in-frame clones and leaves out a portion. The sample includes roughly 84,000 clones, about 85% seen only once; the top ten take 15% to 20%. What was sequenced was peripheral blood. This chain joins TRBV29-1 and TRBJ2-7; D is uncertain. The sequence was collected from an elderly man with active or convalescent COVID-19. Here the CDR3 reads CSVLRFRGQYV. The CDR3 bases are TGCAGCGTACTCCGATTTCGCGGGCAGTACGTC.